This record concerns one T cell receptor (beta chain) sequence. There is no known antigen for this receptor. Base qualities are not recorded, but no much larger clone differs from it by a single base. The donors were healthy, HIV-negative adults who had no recently reported acute infections or vaccinations. Every donor was a Caucasian adult living in Nashville, Tennessee, USA. CD8 memory samples consisted of magnetically selected CD45RO+ cells combined with CCR7-negative CD45RA+ effector memory (TemRA) cells. Blood was obtained by leukapheresis, after which PBMCs were separated by Ficoll-Histopaque density gradient centrifugation and cryopreserved in liquid nitrogen vapor phase. Analytical flow cytometry was used to check the purity and quantity of each magnetically sorted T cell population. Each sorted fraction had its genomic DNA isolated and then quantified by UV absorbance on a Nanodrop 2000c.

This sample stems from a study of shared clonotypes between healthy human individuals (TCRdb year 2020). For the study in its entirety: A couple of women and a few men aged 18 to 49 years were included in the cohort. For each donor, CD4 naive and CD4 memory were each run on three plates, CD8 naive on two plates, and CD8 memory on one plate. To estimate repertoire size and how much clonotypes are shared between individuals, the study performed deep sequencing of blood TCR repertoires from a few healthy adults. Libraries were prepared and TCR repertoires were sequenced by different laboratories using diverse techniques, in order to increase sequencing depth and limit assay-specific biases. Leukapheresis yielded between about 0.9 and 10 billion PBMCs per donor.

From its cysteine to its phenylalanine, the CDR3 spans 11 amino acids. The only DNA kept is the CDR3, 33 bases in frame from the first base. The CDR1 and CDR2 encoded by the germline V gene (reference sequence) are DFQATT and SNEGSKA. V is pared back by 4 bases and J by 4 bases, with 8 bases lying between the germline termini. What the research found in general, with its limitations: Because the study included only a small number of donors, the genetic and exposure-history diversity represented was limited. Pairwise subsampling indicated that sequencing depth was expected to affect the degree of clonotype sharing among donors. Larger estimated clonotype richness was generally found for naive subsets than for memory subsets. Rarefaction of sorted-subset datasets indicated incomplete sequencing despite the large sequencing depth. About 5% of naive CD4, 3.5% of naive CD8, approximately 2% of memory CD4, and over 0.35% of memory CD8 clonotypes were shared across several donors. Sampling was restricted to blood, and TCR repertoires in tissues likely differ from the TCR repertoires found in blood. Compared with non-shared clonotypes, the clonotypes found in all four sorted-subset donors had higher generation probabilities.

TCR CDR3 regions were amplified from genomic DNA by multiplex PCR using the deep immunoSEQ assay. Genomic DNA extracted from each cell subset was distributed evenly over all wells of several immunoSEQ 96-well plates, and each plate served as one replicate. For sorted subsets, around 0.2 ug of genomic DNA, equivalent to 25,000 to 35,000 T cell genomes, went into each replicate PCR. Purified libraries were measured with a Qubit 3.0 fluorometer, size-checked on a Bioanalyzer 2100, and measured again with the KAPA Library Quantification kit. Every immunoSEQ 96-well plate was sequenced on a dedicated single-read 150-cycle Illumina NextSeq 550 flow cell. As for how the authors treated the data: Because the immunoSEQ output held only junctional sequences and lacked quality scores, the filtering could not match the filtering applied to full-length reads. Sequences were annotated with PyIR, a Python wrapper for IgBLAST v1.9, using IMGT germline references to assign V/J genes and CDR3. Reads were removed for weak V/J assignments (E-value above 1e-6), missing CDR3, stop codons, out-of-frame junctions, or ambiguous translated residues. V3J clonotypes were defined as sequences sharing an identical inferred V gene, J gene, and CDR3 amino acid sequence. To compute the percentage overlap between repertoires, the number of shared unique clonotypes was divided by the size of the smaller repertoire. Repertoire richness was assessed with RTK rarefaction, the Chao1 estimator, and Recon v2.1 estimates of unobserved clonotypes. Generation probabilities for all TCRbeta clonotypes obtained by the gDNA method from a handful of donors were computed using OLGA. Entries here come from immuneACCESS through TCRdb and include only in-frame sequences with V and J called. Some clones fail to appear in such tables; in the studies checked, an unresolved V gene covers under half of the shortfall, and the cause of the remainder is unknown. V and J calls and clone size are copied from that table; D and trimming were computed from the DNA. The sample includes approximately 320,000 clones, with about nine tenths observed a single time. The ten largest account for around 15% of the sample.

The specimen sequenced was memory CD8+ T cells sorted from blood. In light of the paper, this sample's cell subset or site label describes: CD45RO+ cells pooled with CCR7-negative TemRA cells. This clonotype originated in a man younger than 35 in good health. Recombination linked TRBV20-1 to TRBJ2-7; TRBD1 is possibly the D segment (5 matching bases). DNA sequence: TGCAGTGCTAAACAGGTTTACGAGCAGTACTTC. Translation gives CSAKQVYEQYF.